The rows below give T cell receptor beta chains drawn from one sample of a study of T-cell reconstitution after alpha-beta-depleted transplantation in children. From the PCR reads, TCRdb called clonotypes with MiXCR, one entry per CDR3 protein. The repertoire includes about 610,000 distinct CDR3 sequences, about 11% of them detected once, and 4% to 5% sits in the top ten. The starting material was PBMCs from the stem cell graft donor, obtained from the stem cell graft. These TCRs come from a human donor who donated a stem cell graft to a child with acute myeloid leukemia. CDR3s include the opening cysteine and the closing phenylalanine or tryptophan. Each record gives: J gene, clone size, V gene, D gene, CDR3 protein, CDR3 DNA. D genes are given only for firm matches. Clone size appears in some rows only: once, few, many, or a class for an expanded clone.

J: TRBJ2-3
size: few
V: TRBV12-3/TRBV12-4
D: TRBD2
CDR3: CASRVLAGGPSTQYF
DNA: TGTGCCAGCAGGGTACTAGCGGGAGGGCCCTCTACGCAGTATTTT

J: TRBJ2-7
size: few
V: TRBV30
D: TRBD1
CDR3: CAWSAGQGVNYEQYF
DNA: TGTGCCTGGAGTGCGGGACAGGGCGTCAACTACGAGCAGTACTTC

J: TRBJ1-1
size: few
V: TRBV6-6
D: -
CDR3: CASSYLESEAFF
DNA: TGTGCCAGCAGTTACTTGGAGTCTGAAGCTTTCTTT

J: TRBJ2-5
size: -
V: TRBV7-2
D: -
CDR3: CASSSQRSVETQYF
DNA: TGTGCCAGCAGCTCCCAGCGGAGTGTTGAGACCCAGTACTTC

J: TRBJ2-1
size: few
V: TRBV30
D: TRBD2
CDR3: CAWKGSGRYNEQFF
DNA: TGTGCCTGGAAGGGTAGCGGGAGGTACAATGAGCAGTTCTTC

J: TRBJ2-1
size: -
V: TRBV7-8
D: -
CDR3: CASSFGVYNEQFF
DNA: TGTGCCAGCAGCTTCGGCGTCTACAATGAGCAGTTCTTC

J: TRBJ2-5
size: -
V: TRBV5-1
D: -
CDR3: CASSLLGDETQYF
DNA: TGCGCCAGCAGCTTGTTGGGAGATGAGACCCAGTACTTC

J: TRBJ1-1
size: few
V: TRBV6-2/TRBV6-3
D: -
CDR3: CASSSPSGGPNTEAFF
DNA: TGTGCCAGCAGTTCCCCCAGTGGGGGGCCAAACACTGAAGCTTTCTTT

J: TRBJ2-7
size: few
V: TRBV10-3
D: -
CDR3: CAISETGSYEQYF
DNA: TGTGCCATCAGTGAGACAGGCTCCTACGAGCAGTACTTC

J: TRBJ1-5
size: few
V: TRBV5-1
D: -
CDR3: CASSLWPGNQPQHF
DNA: TGCGCCAGCAGCTTGTGGCCCGGCAATCAGCCCCAGCATTTT

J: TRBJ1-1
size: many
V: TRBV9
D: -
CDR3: CASSVDGGAGTEAFF
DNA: TGTGCCAGCAGCGTAGATGGGGGAGCAGGCACTGAAGCTTTCTTT

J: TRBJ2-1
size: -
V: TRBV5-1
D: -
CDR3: CASSLEARRPFF
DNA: TGCGCCAGCAGCTTGGAGGCCCGTCGTCCGTTCTTC

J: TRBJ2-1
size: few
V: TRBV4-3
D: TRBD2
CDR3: CASSHSTSGRASEQFF
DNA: TGCGCCAGCAGCCATTCGACTAGCGGGAGGGCCTCTGAGCAGTTCTTC

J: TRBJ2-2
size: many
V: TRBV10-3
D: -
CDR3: CAISVDSMPGELFF
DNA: TGTGCCATCAGTGTTGACAGTATGCCCGGGGAGCTGTTTTTT

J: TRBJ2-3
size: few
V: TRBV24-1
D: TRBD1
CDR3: CATSERTGTQPDTQYF
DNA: TGTGCCACCAGTGAGAGGACAGGCACCCAGCCAGATACGCAGTATTTT

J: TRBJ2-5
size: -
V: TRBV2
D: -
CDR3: CASSGRDRMGETQYF
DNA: TGTGCCAGCAGTGGGCGGGACAGAATGGGAGAGACCCAGTACTTC

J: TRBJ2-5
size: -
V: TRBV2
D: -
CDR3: CASYSIFQGYQETQYF
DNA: TGTGCCAGCTATAGTATCTTCCAGGGCTACCAAGAGACCCAGTACTTC

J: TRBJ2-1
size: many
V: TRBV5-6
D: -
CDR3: CASSLNREVLFRGNEQFF
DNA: TGTGCCAGCAGCTTAAACAGGGAGGTCCTTTTTAGGGGCAATGAGCAGTTCTTC

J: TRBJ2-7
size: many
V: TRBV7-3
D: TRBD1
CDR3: CASSLGQVPTYEQYF
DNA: TGTGCCAGCAGCTTAGGACAGGTACCTACCTACGAGCAGTACTTC

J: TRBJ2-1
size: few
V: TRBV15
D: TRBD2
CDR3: CATSRGAGAGSYNEQFF
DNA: TGTGCCACCAGCAGAGGAGCGGGGGCAGGATCCTACAATGAGCAGTTCTTC

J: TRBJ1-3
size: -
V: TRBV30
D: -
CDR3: CAWSVLAGSGNTIYF
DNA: TGTGCCTGGAGTGTACTCGCAGGCTCTGGAAACACCATATATTTT

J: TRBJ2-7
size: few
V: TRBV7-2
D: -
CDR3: CASSLAGRVSYEQYF
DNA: TGTGCCAGCAGCTTAGCAGGGCGGGTGAGCTACGAGCAGTACTTC

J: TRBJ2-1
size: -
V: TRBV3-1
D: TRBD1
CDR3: CARYPGTGFCFEQFF
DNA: TGTGCCCGCTACCCCGGGACAGGGTTCTGCTTTGAGCAGTTCTTC

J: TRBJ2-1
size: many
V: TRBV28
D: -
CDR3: CASRTGGRSSGRHYNEQFF
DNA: TGTGCCAGCAGGACAGGGGGCCGGAGTAGCGGGAGGCACTACAATGAGCAGTTCTTC

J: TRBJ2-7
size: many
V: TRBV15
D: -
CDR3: CATSRGVAANEQYF
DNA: TGTGCCACCAGCAGAGGGGTAGCAGCGAACGAGCAGTACTTC

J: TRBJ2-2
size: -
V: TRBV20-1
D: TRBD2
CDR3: CSAAPGGTGELFF
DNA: TGCAGTGCTGCCCCGGGGGGAACCGGGGAGCTGTTTTTT

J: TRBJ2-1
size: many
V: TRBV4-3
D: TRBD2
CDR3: CASSQQREVEQFF
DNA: TGCGCCAGCAGCCAACAGCGGGAGGTTGAGCAGTTCTTC

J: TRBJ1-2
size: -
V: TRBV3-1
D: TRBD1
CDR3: CASSRDRAGDRAF
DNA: TGTGCCAGCAGCCGCGACAGAGCGGGGGACAGGGCCTTC

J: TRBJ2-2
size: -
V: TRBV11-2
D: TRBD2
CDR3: CASSLGVFSGSSTGELFF
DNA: TGTGCCAGCAGCTTAGGGGTTTTTAGCGGGAGTAGCACCGGGGAGCTGTTTTTT

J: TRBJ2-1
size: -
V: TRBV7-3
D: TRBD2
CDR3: CASSLELAAYNEQFF
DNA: TGTGCCAGCAGCTTAGAACTAGCGGCCTACAATGAGCAGTTCTTC

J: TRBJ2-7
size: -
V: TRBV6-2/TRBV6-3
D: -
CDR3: CASSQTVSEQYF
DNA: TGTGCCAGCAGTCAGACGGTATCCGAGCAGTACTTC

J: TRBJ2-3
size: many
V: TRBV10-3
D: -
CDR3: CAISEGGDTQYF
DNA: TGTGCCATCAGTGAAGGTGGAGATACGCAGTATTTT

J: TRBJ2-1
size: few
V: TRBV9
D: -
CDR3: CASSGGTPSGNEQFF
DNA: TGTGCCAGCAGCGGCGGGACGCCCTCCGGGAATGAGCAGTTCTTC

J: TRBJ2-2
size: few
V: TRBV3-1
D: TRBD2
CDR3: CASSQRASGRAGELFF
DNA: TGTGCCAGCAGCCAACGGGCTAGCGGGAGGGCAGGGGAGCTGTTTTTT

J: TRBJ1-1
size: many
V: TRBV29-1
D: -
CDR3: CSAIGRSGGNTEAFF
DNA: TGCAGCGCCATAGGACGGTCCGGGGGGAACACTGAAGCTTTCTTT

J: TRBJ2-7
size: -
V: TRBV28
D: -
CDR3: CASNLRGYEQYF
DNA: TGTGCCAGCAACCTCAGGGGCTACGAGCAGTACTTC

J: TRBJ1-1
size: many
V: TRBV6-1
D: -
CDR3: CASSPRLELTEAFF
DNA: TGTGCCAGCAGCCCCCGACTTGAACTCACTGAAGCTTTCTTT

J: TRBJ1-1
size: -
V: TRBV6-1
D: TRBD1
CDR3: CASSPGADRGRSTEAFF
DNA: TGTGCCAGCAGCCCCGGGGCGGACAGGGGTCGTTCAACTGAAGCTTTCTTT

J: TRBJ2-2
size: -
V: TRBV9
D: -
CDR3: CASSVTMDLTGELFF
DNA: TGTGCCAGCAGCGTTACTATGGACCTCACCGGGGAGCTGTTTTTT

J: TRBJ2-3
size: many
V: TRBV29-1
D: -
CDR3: CSVETIQGDTQYF
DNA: TGCAGCGTTGAAACGATCCAAGGAGATACGCAGTATTTT

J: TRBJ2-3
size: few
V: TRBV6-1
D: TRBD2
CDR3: CASFPPGGGDTQYF
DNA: TGTGCCAGCTTCCCCCCGGGAGGGGGTGATACGCAGTATTTT

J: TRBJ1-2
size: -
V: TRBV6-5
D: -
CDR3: CASKGEVGRLRVGYTF
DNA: TGTGCCAGCAAGGGTGAAGTGGGGCGTTTACGGGTTGGCTACACCTTC

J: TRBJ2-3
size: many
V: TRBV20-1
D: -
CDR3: CSAKTQGIDTQYF
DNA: TGCAGTGCCAAAACACAGGGTATAGATACGCAGTATTTT

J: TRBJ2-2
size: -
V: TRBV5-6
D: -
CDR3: CARMGGANTGELFF
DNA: TGTGCCAGGATGGGGGGCGCGAACACCGGGGAGCTGTTTTTT

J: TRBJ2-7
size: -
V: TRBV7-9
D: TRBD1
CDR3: CATSGTGVWEQYF
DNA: TGTGCCACTTCGGGGACAGGGGTTTGGGAGCAGTACTTC

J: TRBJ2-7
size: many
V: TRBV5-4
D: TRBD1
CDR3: CASRTGQASSYEQYF
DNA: TGTGCCAGCAGAACGGGACAGGCAAGCTCCTACGAGCAGTACTTC

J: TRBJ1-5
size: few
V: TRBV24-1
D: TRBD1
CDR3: CATSDTGDGNQPQHF
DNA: TGTGCCACCAGTGACACAGGGGATGGCAATCAGCCCCAGCATTTT

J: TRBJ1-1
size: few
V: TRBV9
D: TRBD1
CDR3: CASSARTGTNTEAFF
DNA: TGTGCCAGCAGCGCACGGACAGGGACGAACACTGAAGCTTTCTTT

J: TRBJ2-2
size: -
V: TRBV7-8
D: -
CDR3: CASSRPTLGELFF
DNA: TGTGCCAGCAGTAGACCTACTCTCGGGGAGCTGTTTTTT

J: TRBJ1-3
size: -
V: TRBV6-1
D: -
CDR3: CASSQGDVGRNTIYF
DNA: TGTGCCAGCAGTCAAGGGGACGTAGGGAGAAACACCATATATTTT